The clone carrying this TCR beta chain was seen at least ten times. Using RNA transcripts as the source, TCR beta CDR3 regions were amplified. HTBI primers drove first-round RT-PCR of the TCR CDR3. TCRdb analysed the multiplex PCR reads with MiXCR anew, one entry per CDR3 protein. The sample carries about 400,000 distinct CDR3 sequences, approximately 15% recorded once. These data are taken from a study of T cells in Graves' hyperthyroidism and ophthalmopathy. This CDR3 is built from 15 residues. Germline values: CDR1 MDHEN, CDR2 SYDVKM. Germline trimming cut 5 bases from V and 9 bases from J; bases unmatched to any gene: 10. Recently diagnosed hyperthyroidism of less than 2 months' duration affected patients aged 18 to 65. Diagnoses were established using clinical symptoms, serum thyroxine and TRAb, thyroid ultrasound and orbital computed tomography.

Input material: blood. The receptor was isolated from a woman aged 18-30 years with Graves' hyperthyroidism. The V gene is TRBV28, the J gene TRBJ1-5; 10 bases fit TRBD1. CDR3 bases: TGTGCCAGCAGTGTCGGACAGGGGGGGTGGCGGCCCCAGCATTTT. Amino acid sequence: CASSVGQGGWRPQHF. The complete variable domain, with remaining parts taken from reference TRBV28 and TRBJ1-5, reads DVKVTQSSRYLVKRTGEKVFLECVQDMDHENMFWYRQDPGLGLRLIYFSYDVKMKEKGDIPEGYSVSREKKERFSLILESASTNQTSMYLCASSVGQGGWRPQHFGDGTRLSIL.